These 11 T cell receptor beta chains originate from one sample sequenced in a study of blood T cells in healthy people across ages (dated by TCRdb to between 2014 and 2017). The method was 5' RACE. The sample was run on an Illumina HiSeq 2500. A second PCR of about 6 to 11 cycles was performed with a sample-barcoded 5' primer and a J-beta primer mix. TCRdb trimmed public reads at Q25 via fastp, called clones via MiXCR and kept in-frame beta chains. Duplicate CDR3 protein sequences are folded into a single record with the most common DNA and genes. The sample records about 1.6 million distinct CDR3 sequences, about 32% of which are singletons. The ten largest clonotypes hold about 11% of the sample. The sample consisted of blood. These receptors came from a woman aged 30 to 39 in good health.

In nucleotides, the CDR3 is TGCGCCAGCAGCCAACCTCGGGCAGGCGGCAATCAGCCCCAGCATTTT. Translation: CASSQPRAGGNQPQHF. J is TRBJ1-5 and V is TRBV4-1; no definite D call. The CDR3 is 16 residues long. Germline CDR1 is MGHRA and CDR2 is YSYEKL. V lost 2 bases to trimming and J lost 2 bases, with 13 bases between them.

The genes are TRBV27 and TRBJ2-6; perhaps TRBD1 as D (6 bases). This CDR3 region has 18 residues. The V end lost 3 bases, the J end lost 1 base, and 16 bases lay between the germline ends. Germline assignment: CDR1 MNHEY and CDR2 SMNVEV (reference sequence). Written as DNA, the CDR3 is TGTGCCAGCAGTTTCAAGGGGGTTGGGGGTTCTGGGGCCAACGTCCTGACTTTC. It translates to CASSFKGVGGSGANVLTF.

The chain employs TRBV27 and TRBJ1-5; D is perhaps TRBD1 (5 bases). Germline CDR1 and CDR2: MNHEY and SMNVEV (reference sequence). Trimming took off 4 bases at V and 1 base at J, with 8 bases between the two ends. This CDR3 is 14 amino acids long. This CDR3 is CASSSRDSNQPQHF. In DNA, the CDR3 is TGTGCCAGCAGTTCCCGGGACAGCAATCAGCCCCAGCATTTT.

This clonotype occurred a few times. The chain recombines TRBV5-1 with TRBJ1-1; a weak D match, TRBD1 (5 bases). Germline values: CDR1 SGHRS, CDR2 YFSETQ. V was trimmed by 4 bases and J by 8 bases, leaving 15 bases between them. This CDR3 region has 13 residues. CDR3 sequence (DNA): TGCGCCAGCAGCGGGGGGACCGAAAGAGAAGCTTTCTTT. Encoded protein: CASSGGTEREAFF.

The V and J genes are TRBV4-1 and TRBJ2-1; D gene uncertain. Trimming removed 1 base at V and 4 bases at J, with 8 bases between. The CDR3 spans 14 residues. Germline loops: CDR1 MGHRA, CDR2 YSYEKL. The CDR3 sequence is CASSQGGKYNEQFF. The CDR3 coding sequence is TGCGCCAGCAGCCAAGGAGGCAAGTACAATGAGCAGTTCTTC.

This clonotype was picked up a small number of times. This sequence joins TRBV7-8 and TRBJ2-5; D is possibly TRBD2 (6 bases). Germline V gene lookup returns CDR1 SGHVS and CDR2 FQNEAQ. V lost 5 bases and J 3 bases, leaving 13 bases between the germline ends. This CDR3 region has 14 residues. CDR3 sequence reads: CASSRYVAEETQYF. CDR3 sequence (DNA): TGTGCCAGCAGCCGATACGTAGCGGAAGAGACCCAGTACTTC.

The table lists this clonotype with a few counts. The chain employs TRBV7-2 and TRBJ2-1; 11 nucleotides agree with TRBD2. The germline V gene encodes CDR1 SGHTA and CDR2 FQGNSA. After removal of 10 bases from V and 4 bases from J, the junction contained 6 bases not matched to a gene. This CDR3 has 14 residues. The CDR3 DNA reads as TGTGCCATCCATAGCGGGGGGGATTACAATGAGCAGTTCTTC. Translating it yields CAIHSGGDYNEQFF. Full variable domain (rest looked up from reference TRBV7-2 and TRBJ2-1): GAGVSQSPSNKVTEKGKDVELRCDPISGHTALYWYRQSLGQGLEFLIYFQGNSAPDKSGLPSDRFSAERTGGSVSTLTIQRTQQEDSAVYLCAIHSGGDYNEQFFGPGTRLTVL.

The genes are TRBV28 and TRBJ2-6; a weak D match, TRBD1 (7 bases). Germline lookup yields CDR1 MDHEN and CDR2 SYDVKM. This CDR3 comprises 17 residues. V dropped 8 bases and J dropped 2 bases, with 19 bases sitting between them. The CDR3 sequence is CASALRGRIAGANVLTF. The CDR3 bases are TGTGCCAGCGCTCTCAGGGGGAGGATAGCTGGGGCCAACGTCCTGACTTTC.

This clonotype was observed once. CDR3 sequence: CASSAEWAAFYGYTF. The CDR3 DNA is TGTGCCAGCAGCGCAGAATGGGCAGCCTTCTATGGCTACACCTTC. This chain joins TRBV9 and TRBJ1-2, with D unclear. Germline loops: CDR1 SGDLS, CDR2 YYNGEE. Trimming pared 3 bases from V and 4 bases from J, leaving 16 bases between. CDR3 length: 15 amino acids. Full variable domain (remainder filled in from reference TRBV9 and TRBJ1-2): DSGVTQTPKHLITATGQRVTLRCSPRSGDLSVYWYQQSLDQGLQFLIQYYNGEERAKGNILERFSAQQFPDLHSELNLSSLELGDSALYFCASSAEWAAFYGYTFGSGTRLTVV.

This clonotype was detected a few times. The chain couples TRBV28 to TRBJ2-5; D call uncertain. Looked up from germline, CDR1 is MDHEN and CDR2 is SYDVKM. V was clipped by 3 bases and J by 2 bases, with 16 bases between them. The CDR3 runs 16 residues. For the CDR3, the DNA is TGTGCCAGCAGTTTTGGGGTTCTGGGTCCTCAAGAGACCCAGTACTTC. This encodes CASSFGVLGPQETQYF.

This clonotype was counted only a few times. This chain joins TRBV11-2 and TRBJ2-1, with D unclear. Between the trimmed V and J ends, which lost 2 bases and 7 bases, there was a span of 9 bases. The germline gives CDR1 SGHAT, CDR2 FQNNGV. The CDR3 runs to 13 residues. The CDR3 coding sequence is TGTGCCAGCAGCTTACTCCCTATTAATGAGCAGTTCTTC. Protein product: CASSLLPINEQFF.